These 22 T cell receptor beta chains were sequenced from one sample in a study of control samples from healthy donors and cancer patients. TCRdb's copy holds only in-frame clones and misses some; the assay was immunoSEQ multiplex PCR. The sample holds over 100,000 clones; roughly 94% are singletons and the top ten take over 2%. The sequencing input was blood. The source is a woman younger than 30 in good health.

The chain links TRBV11-2 to TRBJ2-7, with unresolved D. Germline V gene lookup returns CDR1 SGHAT and CDR2 FQNNGV. The CDR3 has 14 amino acids. Trimming stripped 5 bases from V and 0 bases from J, with 11 bases between. The chain's CDR3 is CASSPAQISYEQYF. The CDR3, as DNA: TGTGCCAGCAGCCCCGCACAGATCTCCTACGAGCAGTACTTC. The full variable domain, its missing parts supplied by reference TRBV11-2 and TRBJ2-7, is EAGVAQSPRYKIIEKRQSVAFWCNPISGHATLYWYQQILGQGPKLLIQFQNNGVVDDSQLPKDRFSAERLKGVDSTLKIQPAKLEDSAVYLCASSPAQISYEQYFGPGTRLTVT.

The chain links TRBV13 to TRBJ2-1; 12 nucleotides match TRBD2. CDR3 length: 16 amino acids. The V gene end was trimmed by 5 bases and the J gene end by 8 bases; junction bases not matched to a gene: 10. Germline CDR1 PRHDT, CDR2 FYEKMQ (reference sequence). CDR3 bases: TGTGCCAGCAGCCCCCGGACTAGCGGGGCCTGGGATGAGCAGTTCTTC. It translates to CASSPRTSGAWDEQFF. Using reference TRBV13 and TRBJ2-1 for the parts outside the CDR3, the full variable domain is AAGVIQSPRHLIKEKRETATLKCYPIPRHDTVYWYQQGPGQDPQFLISFYEKMQSDKGSIPDRFSAQQFSDYHSELNMSSLELGDSALYFCASSPRTSGAWDEQFFGPGTRLTVL.

This chain joins TRBV3-1 (or the pseudogene TRBV3-2) and TRBJ2-2; TRBD2 might be the D (5 bases). V lost 0 bases to trimming and J lost 5 bases, with 13 bases between them. Germline lookup yields CDR1 LGHDT and CDR2 YNNKEL (reference sequence). The CDR3 consists of 16 residues. The CDR3 region is CASSQDGVGRTGELFF. CDR3 sequence (DNA): TGTGCCAGCAGCCAAGACGGGGTGGGTAGGACCGGGGAGCTGTTTTTT.

This chain links TRBV7-2 with TRBJ2-1, with D tentatively TRBD2 (5 bases). V lost 3 bases to trimming and J lost 0 bases, with 9 bases between them. The CDR3 consists of 15 residues. Germline CDR1 SGHTA, CDR2 FQGNSA. CDR3 sequence: CASSFRTPSYNEQFF. The DNA for the CDR3 is TGTGCCAGCAGCTTTAGGACTCCCTCCTACAATGAGCAGTTCTTC.

The chain recombines TRBV5-1 with TRBJ2-3, with D possibly called TRBD1 or TRBD2 (5 bases each). Germline loops: CDR1 SGHRS, CDR2 YFSETQ. The CDR3 extends over 16 amino acids. Trimming left V 4 bases short and J 0 bases short, with 15 bases between. CDR3 nucleotides: TGCGCCAGCAGCCCAGGGACGGACTTCAGCACAGATACGCAGTATTTT. Translated, it gives CASSPGTDFSTDTQYF.

This clone occurred once. The CDR3 sequence: CASSRGGDNYGYTF. Here the CDR3 DNA reads TGTGCCAGCAGCCGCGGGGGAGATAACTATGGCTACACCTTC. The chain has TRBV6-5 and TRBJ1-2; D may be TRBD1 (5 bases). The V and J ends lost 6 bases and 1 base respectively, with 12 bases between them. This CDR3 has 14 residues. CDR1 and CDR2 (germline): MNHEY, SVGAGI.

This clone appeared once. The chain carries TRBV4-3 and TRBJ2-2, with 9 bases identical to TRBD2. With 2 bases clipped from V and 5 bases from J, the junction kept 6 bases outside the gene matches. CDR1 and CDR2 from the germline V gene are LGHNA and YSLEER. CDR3 length: 16 residues. CDR3 nucleotides: TGCGCCAGCAGCCAAAGTAGCGGGAGTTTTACCGGGGAGCTGTTTTTT. Translated: CASSQSSGSFTGELFF.

The chain combines TRBV6-2 or TRBV6-3 with TRBJ2-7; 7 nucleotides align to TRBD1. Germline assignment: CDR1 MNHEY and CDR2 SVGEGT. CDR3 length: 16 residues. V lost 2 bases to trimming and J lost 1 base; unmatched junction nucleotides: 8. The chain's CDR3 is CASSYPIQGSSYEQYF. The CDR3 coding sequence is TGTGCCAGCAGTTACCCTATACAGGGGTCATCCTACGAGCAGTACTTC.

CDR3 sequence reads: CASSEIQGPGNTIYF. Written as DNA, the CDR3 is TGTGCCAGCAGTGAAATTCAGGGGCCCGGAAACACCATATATTTT. This sequence joins TRBV2 and TRBJ1-3, with D possibly matching TRBD1 (6 bases). Germline values: CDR1 SNHLY, CDR2 FYNNEI. Trimming left V 2 bases short and J 4 bases short, with 12 bases between. The CDR3 length is 15 residues.

The V gene is TRBV19, the J gene TRBJ2-7, with 8 positions matching TRBD2. The length of the CDR3 is 15 residues. Per germline, CDR1 LNHDA and CDR2 SQIVND (reference sequence). Trimming removed 3 bases from V and 0 bases from J; junction bases left unmatched: 4. In nucleotides, the CDR3 is TGTGCCAGTAGTATCGTGAGCGGGAGCTCCTACGAGCAGTACTTC. It specifies CASSIVSGSSYEQYF.

V usage is TRBV11-3 and J usage is TRBJ2-2, with 9 nucleotides matching TRBD2. The CDR3 contains 18 residues. V trimming: 1 base; J trimming: 5 bases; junction bases outside the gene matches: 11. Germline CDR1 SGHNT, CDR2 YENEEA. CDR3: CASSLALLGTSRTGELFF. The CDR3 DNA sequence: TGTGCCAGCAGCTTAGCTCTACTAGGGACTAGCCGTACCGGGGAGCTGTTTTTT.

In its sample, this clone was seen once. The gene calls are TRBV3-1 (or the pseudogene TRBV3-2) and TRBJ1-2, with D maybe TRBD1 (5 bases). The CDR3 extends over 13 amino acids. The V end was cut by 0 bases, the J end by 8 bases, with 10 bases between. Germline values: CDR1 LGHDT, CDR2 YNNKEL (reference sequence). Here the CDR3 reads CASSQDRDGGYTF. The CDR3, as DNA: TGTGCCAGCAGCCAAGACAGGGATGGCGGCTACACCTTC.

The V gene is TRBV4-3, the J gene TRBJ1-5; 8 bases fit TRBD1. CDR3 length equals 16 residues. Germline CDR1 is LGHNA and CDR2 is YSLEER. J lost 3 bases, V lost 0 bases, and 4 bases had no gene match. DNA of the CDR3: TGCGCCAGCAGCCAAGACGGGACAGGAGTCAATCAGCCCCAGCATTTT. Amino acids: CASSQDGTGVNQPQHF.

The chain combines TRBV19 with TRBJ2-7; 11 bases are a match to TRBD2. V lost 6 bases and J lost 3; bases outside the gene matches: 10. Germline V gene sequence: CDR1 LNHDA, CDR2 SQIVND (reference sequence). The CDR3 extends over 16 amino acids. DNA of the CDR3: TGTGCCAGTAGCTTGACTAGCGGGACTTTACACTACGAGCAGTACTTC. Amino acids: CASSLTSGTLHYEQYF.

V is TRBV3-1 (or the pseudogene TRBV3-2) and J is TRBJ2-1, with a weak D call TRBD1 (6 bases). V was shortened by 0 bases and J by 2 bases, with 11 bases between the two germline ends. The CDR3 loop spans 16 amino acids. Germline V CDR1 and CDR2: LGHDT, YNNKEL (reference sequence). The CDR3 sequence is CASSQDLGAAYNEQFF. CDR3 sequence (DNA): TGTGCCAGCAGCCAAGATCTGGGGGCAGCCTACAATGAGCAGTTCTTC.

V and J are TRBV5-8 and TRBJ1-2, with D unclear. Germline V lookup: CDR1 SGHTS, CDR2 YDEGEE. Trimming cost V 5 bases and J 0 bases, with 29 bases left between them. This CDR3 contains 20 residues. The CDR3 DNA reads TGTGCCAGCAGACAACTTCGTGCCCCCAGTGGGCAGCAAGCTAACTATGGCTACACCTTC. Residues: CASRQLRAPSGQQANYGYTF.

V and J are TRBV7-8 and TRBJ1-5, with TRBD1 identical over 9 bases. This CDR3 region has 15 residues. Unmatched junction bases numbered 8, after V lost 7 bases and J lost 4 bases. Germline V lookup: CDR1 SGHVS, CDR2 FQNEAQ. In DNA form, the CDR3 reads TGTGCCAGCAACCCCGGGACAGGGCAGAATCAGCCCCAGCATTTT. Encoded protein: CASNPGTGQNQPQHF.

The chain joins TRBV14 to TRBJ2-7; D tentatively reads TRBD1 or TRBD2 (6 bases each). The CDR3 consists of 17 residues. Germline V gene lookup returns CDR1 SGHDN and CDR2 FVKESK. V shed 4 bases and J shed 6 bases, with 25 bases lying between them. Here the CDR3 reads CASSRRGVSPSALEQYF. The CDR3 DNA reads as TGTGCCAGCAGCCGGAGGGGGGTATCGCCCTCAGCCCTCGAGCAGTACTTC.

The chain recombines TRBV30 with TRBJ2-5; unclear D gene. The CDR3 covers 12 residues. Germline CDR1 and CDR2: GTSNPN and SVGIG (reference sequence). V shed 1 base and J shed 1 base, with 4 bases lying between them. The CDR3 region has the DNA TGTGCCTGGAGTGCAACCCAAGAGACCCAGTACTTC. This codes for CAWSATQETQYF.

The chain combines TRBV20-1 with TRBJ2-1; maybe TRBD1 (5 bases). Trimming removed 3 bases at V and 3 bases at J, with 9 bases between. The germline V gene encodes CDR1 DFQATT and CDR2 SNEGSKA (reference sequence). This CDR3 region has 13 residues. DNA of the CDR3: TGCAGTGCTAGTGGCAGGGTCTACAATGAGCAGTTCTTC. Translation: CSASGRVYNEQFF.

The chain links TRBV5-4 to TRBJ1-2; D is possibly TRBD1 (6 bases). CDR1 and CDR2 from the germline V gene are SGHNT and YYREEE (reference sequence). With 4 bases removed from V and 6 bases from J, the gap between germline ends came to 16 bases. The CDR3 length is 14 residues. The CDR3 is CASSARGGFNGYTF. The CDR3 nucleotides are TGTGCCAGCAGCGCCCGAGGGGGTTTCAATGGCTACACCTTC. The full variable domain, its missing parts supplied by reference TRBV5-4 and TRBJ1-2, is ETGVTQSPTHLIKTRGQQVTLRCSSQSGHNTVSWYQQALGQGPQFIFQYYREEENGRGNFPPRFSGLQFPNYSSELNVNALELDDSALYLCASSARGGFNGYTFGSGTRLTVV.

The CDR3 here is CATSAPSSYNEQFF. CDR3 DNA sequence: TGTGCCACCAGTGCCCCAAGCTCCTACAATGAGCAGTTCTTC. J is TRBJ2-1 and V is TRBV24-1; D is ambiguous. CDR3 length: 14 residues. Germline V gene data show CDR1 as KGHDR and CDR2 as SFDVKD. V was clipped by 5 bases and J by 0 bases, with 7 bases between them.